The clone carrying this T cell receptor (beta chain) has a handful of counts. Preparing the TCRbeta library involved the use of unique molecular identifiers. TCRdb itself ran the PCR reads through MiXCR, one entry per CDR3 protein. This sample has more than 450,000 distinct CDR3 sequences, with around 19% found just once. This record comes from a study of T-cell reconstitution after alpha-beta-depleted transplantation in children. Material: PBMCs from the stem cell graft donor, obtained from the stem cell graft. This TCR derives from a human donor who donated a stem cell graft to a child with acute lymphoblastic leukemia.

CDR3 residues: CASSYGGQGDTEAFF. The CDR3 coding sequence is TGTGCCAGCAGTTACGGGGGACAGGGTGACACTGAAGCTTTCTTT. V gene TRBV6-5 combines with J gene TRBJ1-1; TRBD1 matches at 9 bases. The V and J ends lost 2 bases and 3 bases, in that order; junction bases with no gene match: 4. This CDR3 comprises 15 residues. CDR1 and CDR2 (germline): MNHEY, SVGAGI.